Listed below are T cell receptor beta chains from one sample, sequenced in a study of shared clonotypes between healthy human individuals. Some clones are missing from TCRdb's copy, which holds only in-frame ones; the method was immunoSEQ multiplex PCR. The sample yields about 2.4 million clones, 90% to 95% seen once. The sequenced sample consisted of naive CD4+ T cells from PBMCs. The receptors were gathered from a man between 18 and 35 years old in good health. Some clones in this sample may be carry-over from other donors' samples. Each CDR3 is given with its conserved first and last residue. A D gene is named only where the DNA matches it firmly.

CASSVGGTGMGNTQYF,TRBD1,TRBV9
CASSEHAAWEDQPQHF,NA,TRBV6-1
CAWSVGTASQPQHF,TRBD1,TRBV30
CASSYGAGPTGELFF,NA,TRBV6-5
CASSAGTLNTGELFF,NA,TRBV18
CASSQDPRIYEQYF,NA,TRBV4-3
CASSLEHPGLALETQYF,TRBD2,TRBV5-4
CASFYSGGREAFF,TRBD1,TRBV6-1
CASSLYSGANQPQHF,NA,TRBV6-5
CAWSPSLGPGEKLFF,NA,TRBV30
CASSQGGANSPLHF,NA,TRBV7-3
CASSPLTGARNNEQFF,TRBD1,TRBV7-3
CASSPNTLSGNTIYF,NA,TRBV7-9
CASSPSGFNTGELFF,NA,TRBV7-3